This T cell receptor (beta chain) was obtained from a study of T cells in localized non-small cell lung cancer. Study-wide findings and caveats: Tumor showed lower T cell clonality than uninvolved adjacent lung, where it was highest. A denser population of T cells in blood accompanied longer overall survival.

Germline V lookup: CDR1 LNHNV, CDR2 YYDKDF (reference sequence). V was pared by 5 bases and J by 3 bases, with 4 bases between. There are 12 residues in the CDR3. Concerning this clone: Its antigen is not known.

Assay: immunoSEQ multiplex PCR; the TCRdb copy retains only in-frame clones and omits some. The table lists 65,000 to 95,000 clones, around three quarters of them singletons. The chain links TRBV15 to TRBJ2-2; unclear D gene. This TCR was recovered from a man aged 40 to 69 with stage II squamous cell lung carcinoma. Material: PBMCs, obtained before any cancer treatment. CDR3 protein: CATSRYTGELFF. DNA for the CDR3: TGTGCCACCAGCCGTTACACCGGGGAGCTGTTTTTT.